This TCR beta chain was retrieved from a study of patients and donors after allogeneic stem cell transplantation. The germline CDR1 and CDR2 sequences are SGHRS and YFSETQ. The CDR3 spans 12 residues. V gave up 3 bases and J gave up 12 bases; unmatched junction bases: 5. TCRdb ran MiXCR on the RT-PCR reads and lists one entry per CDR3 protein. The sample records about 40,000 distinct CDR3 sequences, under 35% being singletons. This clonotype was observed a handful of times. The sequencing sample was made of blood, either unsorted or a sorted T cell fraction (not recorded which). This clonotype originated in a human donor who was either an allogeneic HSCT recipient or a stem cell or donor lymphocyte infusion donor (not recorded which). It is not recorded whose cells these are; they may come from a transplant donor. V gene TRBV5-1 combines with J gene TRBJ1-4; 7 nucleotides align to TRBD1. The chain's CDR3 is CASSSDRVELFF. CDR3 DNA sequence: TGCGCCAGCAGCTCAGACAGGGTGGAACTGTTTTTT. Based on the CDR3 plus reference TRBV5-1 and TRBJ1-4, the full variable domain is KAGVTQTPRYLIKTRGQQVTLSCSPISGHRSVSWYQQTPGQGLQFLFEYFSETQRNKGNFPGRFSGRQFSNSRSEMNVSTLELGDSALYLCASSSDRVELFFGSGTQLSVL.